The present TCR beta chain was sequenced within a study of T cells after posttransplantation cyclophosphamide. Broader study findings: Later post-transplant blood repertoires were often dominated by donor CD8+ memory clones. Recipient CMV seropositivity and CMV reactivation strongly tracked TRB clonality.

V was shortened by 9 bases and J by 4 bases, with 15 bases between the two germline ends. The CDR3 totals 13 residues. CDR1 is LNHDA, CDR2 SQIVND, per germline (reference sequence). Measured with immunoSEQ multiplex PCR; TCRdb has only the in-frame clones, and not every one. The specimen has about 40,000 clones, none found just once. This clone has ten or more counts. Its antigen is unknown. The sample comprised PBMCs. The rearrangement joins TRBV19 to TRBJ1-2, with D unresolved. The TCR originated in a woman aged 50 to 60 in good health and a related stem cell transplant donor. CDR3 DNA: TGTGCCAGCCGCTACCTTGGCGGCTATGGCTACACCTTC. This codes for CASRYLGGYGYTF.